One sample yielded the 10 T cell receptor beta chains listed below, sequenced in a study of T cells in Graves' hyperthyroidism and ophthalmopathy. Amplification of TCR beta CDR3 regions was performed using RNA transcripts as template. When the TCR CDR3 underwent first-round RT-PCR, the HTBI primer set was used. One entry per CDR3 protein, called by TCRdb with MiXCR from the multiplex PCR reads. The sample includes 500,000 to 650,000 distinct CDR3 sequences, 15% to 20% of them seen just once. The sample comprised blood. All receptors derive from a woman aged 18-29 years with Graves' ophthalmopathy.

This clonotype was counted ten times or more. J is TRBJ2-7 and V is TRBV28; TRBD1 aligns across 7 bases. There are 16 residues in the CDR3. Germline loops: CDR1 MDHEN, CDR2 SYDVKM. V lost 1 base and J lost 4; bases outside the gene matches: 10. The CDR3 sequence: CASSLSVGTARYEQYF. The CDR3 coding sequence is TGTGCCAGCAGTTTATCGGTCGGGACAGCTCGTTACGAGCAGTACTTC.

The rearrangement uses TRBV6-2 or TRBV6-3 and TRBJ2-3; D is perhaps TRBD1 or TRBD2 (7 bases each). CDR1 and CDR2 from the germline V gene are MNHEY and SVGEGT. Between the trimmed V and J ends, which lost 2 bases and 5 bases, there was a span of 23 bases. The CDR3 contains 18 residues. Written as DNA, the CDR3 is TGTGCCAGCAGTTACCCGCAGGGGGGGTACGGGAACCGAGATACGCAGTATTTT. Its translation: CASSYPQGGYGNRDTQYF.

This clonotype was seen a few times. The chain uses TRBV15 and TRBJ1-5; D is undetermined. V lost 3 bases to trimming and J lost 7 bases, with 7 bases between them. Germline loops: CDR1 LNHNV, CDR2 YYDKDF (reference sequence). The CDR3 is made up of 12 amino acids. The CDR3, as DNA: TGTGCCACCAGCAGGGAGGACCAGCCCCAGCATTTT. Translating gives CATSREDQPQHF.

Ten or more counts support this clonotype. J is TRBJ1-4 and V is TRBV20-1; TRBD1 agrees at 8 bases. The V gene end was trimmed by 1 base and the J gene end by 6 bases; junction bases not matched to a gene: 4. The germline V gene has CDR1 DFQATT and CDR2 SNEGSKA (reference sequence). This CDR3 spans 14 amino acids. The CDR3 DNA follows: TGCAGTGCTAGAGGGGCGACAGGGGATGAAAAACTGTTTTTT. Amino acids: CSARGATGDEKLFF.

Many counts were recorded for this clonotype. The J gene is TRBJ2-4, the V gene TRBV7-2; a weak D match, TRBD2 (6 bases). CDR1 SGHTA and CDR2 FQGNSA come from the germline V gene. Deletions cut 1 base from V and 6 bases from J, with 13 bases between. The CDR3 totals 15 residues. The CDR3 coding sequence is TGTGCCAGCAGCTTAGGCGGGATTGACGGAAACATTCAGTACTTC. Its translation: CASSLGGIDGNIQYF. The full variable domain, its missing parts supplied by reference TRBV7-2 and TRBJ2-4, is GAGVSQSPSNKVTEKGKDVELRCDPISGHTALYWYRQSLGQGLEFLIYFQGNSAPDKSGLPSDRFSAERTGGSVSTLTIQRTQQEDSAVYLCASSLGGIDGNIQYFGAGTRLSVL.

This clonotype was picked up a small number of times. This chain joins TRBV5-1 and TRBJ1-2; D gene ambiguous. The CDR3 covers 15 residues. Trimming took 4 bases from V and 7 from J, leaving 20 bases between them. Germline lookup yields CDR1 SGHRS and CDR2 YFSETQ. CDR3 amino acids: CASSAPDQGSLGYTF. CDR3 coding DNA: TGCGCCAGCAGCGCCCCCGATCAAGGTTCCCTTGGCTACACCTTC.

V usage is TRBV28 and J usage is TRBJ1-2; a possible D gene is TRBD1 (6 bases). Germline V CDR1 and CDR2: MDHEN, SYDVKM. Between the trimmed V and J ends, which lost 5 bases and 4 bases, there was a span of 23 bases. The length of the CDR3 is 17 residues. The CDR3 DNA sequence: TGTGCCAGCAGTCAACTATCTGACAGGTTAGGGTTCTATGGCTACACCTTC. It codes for CASSQLSDRLGFYGYTF.

This clonotype turned up a few times. The rearrangement joins TRBV5-7 to TRBJ1-1, with D unclear. TRBV5-7 falls under the ORF class, with uncertain function. The V and J ends lost 4 bases and 4 bases respectively, with 14 bases between them. The CDR3 covers 14 residues. The CDR3 DNA follows: TGTGCCAGCAGCATCCTATTACCGTGCACTGAAGCTTTCTTT. It codes for CASSILLPCTEAFF.

J is TRBJ1-3 and V is TRBV6-1; D uncertain. The CDR3 sequence is 13 residues long. CDR1 and CDR2 from the germline V gene are MNHNS and SASEGT. V was clipped by 5 bases and J by 4 bases, with 9 bases between them. The chain's CDR3 is CASSTDGGNTIYF. CDR3 DNA sequence: TGTGCCAGCAGTACGGACGGGGGAAACACCATATATTTT.

The chain links TRBV2 to TRBJ2-2; D is uncertain. The CDR3 consists of 15 residues. V lost 6 bases and J 5 bases, leaving 16 bases between the germline ends. CDR1 and CDR2 (germline): SNHLY, FYNNEI. CDR3 region: CASRPWASQTGELFF. CDR3 DNA sequence: TGTGCCAGCAGACCCTGGGCTTCTCAGACCGGGGAGCTGTTTTTT. Using reference TRBV2 and TRBJ2-2 for the parts outside the CDR3, the full variable domain is EPEVTQTPSHQVTQMGQEVILRCVPISNHLYFYWYRQILGQKVEFLVSFYNNEISEKSEIFDDQFSVERPDGSNFTLKIRSTKLEDSAMYFCASRPWASQTGELFFGEGSRLTVL.